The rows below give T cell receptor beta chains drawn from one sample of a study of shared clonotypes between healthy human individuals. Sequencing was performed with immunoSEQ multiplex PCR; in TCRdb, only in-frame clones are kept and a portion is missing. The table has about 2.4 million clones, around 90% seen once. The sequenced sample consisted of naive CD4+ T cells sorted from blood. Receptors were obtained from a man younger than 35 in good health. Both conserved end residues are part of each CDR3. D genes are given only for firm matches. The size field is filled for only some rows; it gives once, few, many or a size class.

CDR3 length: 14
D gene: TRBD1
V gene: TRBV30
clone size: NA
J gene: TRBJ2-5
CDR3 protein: CAWSVGTGMKTQYF
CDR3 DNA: TGTGCCTGGAGTGTAGGGACAGGGATGAAGACCCAGTACTTC

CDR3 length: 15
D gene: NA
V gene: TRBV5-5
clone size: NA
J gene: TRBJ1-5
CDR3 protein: CASSREGYSNQPQHF
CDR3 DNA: TGTGCCAGCAGCCGGGAAGGTTATAGCAATCAGCCCCAGCATTTT

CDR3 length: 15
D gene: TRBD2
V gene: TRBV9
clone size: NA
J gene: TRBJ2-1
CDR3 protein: CASSVGSGAHNEQFF
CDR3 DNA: TGTGCCAGCAGCGTCGGTAGCGGGGCTCACAATGAGCAGTTCTTC

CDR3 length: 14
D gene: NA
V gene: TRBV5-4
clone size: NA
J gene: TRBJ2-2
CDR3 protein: CASSLGRTTGELFF
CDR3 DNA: TGTGCCAGCAGCTTGGGACGGACCACCGGGGAGCTGTTTTTT

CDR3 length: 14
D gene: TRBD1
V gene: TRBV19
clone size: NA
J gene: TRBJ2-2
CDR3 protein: CASSGQGATGELFF
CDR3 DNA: TGTGCCAGTAGCGGACAGGGGGCAACCGGGGAGCTGTTTTTT

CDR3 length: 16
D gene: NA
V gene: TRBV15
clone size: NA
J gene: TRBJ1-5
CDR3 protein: CATSRDLGAGSQPQHF
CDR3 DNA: TGTGCCACCAGCAGAGATTTGGGGGCGGGTTCTCAGCCCCAGCATTTT

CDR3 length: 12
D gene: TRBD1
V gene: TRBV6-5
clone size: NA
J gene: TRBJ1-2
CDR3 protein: CASRAGGRGYTF
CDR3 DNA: TGTGCCAGCAGGGCAGGGGGCCGTGGCTACACCTTC

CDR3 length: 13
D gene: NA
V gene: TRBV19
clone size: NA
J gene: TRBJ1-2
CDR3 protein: CASRPGKINGYTF
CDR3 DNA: TGTGCCAGTCGCCCGGGAAAAATAAATGGCTACACCTTC

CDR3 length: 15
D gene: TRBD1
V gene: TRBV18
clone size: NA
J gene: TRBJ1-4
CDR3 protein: CASSPRGQGYEKLFF
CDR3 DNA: TGTGCCAGCTCACCCCGAGGACAGGGATATGAAAAACTGTTTTTT

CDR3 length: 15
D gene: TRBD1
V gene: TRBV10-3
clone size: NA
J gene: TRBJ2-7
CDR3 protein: CAISNNAGQVYEQYF
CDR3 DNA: TGTGCCATCAGTAACAATGCGGGACAGGTCTACGAGCAGTACTTC

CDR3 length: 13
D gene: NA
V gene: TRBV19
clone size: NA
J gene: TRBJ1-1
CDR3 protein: CASSIAWNTEAFF
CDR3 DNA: TGTGCCAGTAGTATAGCTTGGAACACTGAAGCTTTCTTT

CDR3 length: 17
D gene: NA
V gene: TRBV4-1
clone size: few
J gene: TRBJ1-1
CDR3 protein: CASSQAGRWEMNTEAFF
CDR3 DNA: TGCGCCAGCAGCCAAGCCGGTCGCTGGGAGATGAACACTGAAGCTTTCTTT

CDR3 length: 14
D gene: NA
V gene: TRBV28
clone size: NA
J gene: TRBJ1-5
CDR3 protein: CASSLLGSNQPQHF
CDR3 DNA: TGTGCCAGCAGTTTATTAGGGAGCAATCAGCCCCAGCATTTT